Given below is one T cell receptor beta chain in context. Antigen unknown. The data were obtained in a study of cytomegalovirus exposure and HLA in healthy donors. Overall study: In an earlier analysis, 95 million to 140 million unique TCR beta sequences were found from about 179 million T cells.

Primers for the PCR totalled 60 Vbeta and 13 Jbeta. Repertoires were generated with immunoSEQ multiplex PCR, while TCRdb's copy carries only in-frame clones and drops some. The repertoire has 55,000 to 80,000 clones, roughly four fifths of them found once; the top ten carry 7% to 9.5%. The CDR3 totals 15 residues. Trimming at V came to 3 bases and at J to 5 bases, leaving 6 bases not matched to a gene. CDR1 is MDHEN and CDR2 is SYDVKM in the germline V gene. Findings and caveats of the study: What TCR beta sequences reportedly achieved was accurate prediction of HLA-A and HLA-B alleles in most subjects.

Source material: PBMCs. This chain connects TRBV28 to TRBJ2-3; 9 positions match TRBD1. This TCR derives from a woman between 25 and 40 years old in good health and CMV-seropositive. CDR3 sequence reads: CASSFYRGLGDTQYF. DNA for the CDR3: TGTGCCAGCAGTTTCTACAGGGGGCTGGGAGATACGCAGTATTTT. Full variable domain (rest looked up from reference TRBV28 and TRBJ2-3): DVKVTQSSRYLVKRTGEKVFLECVQDMDHENMFWYRQDPGLGLRLIYFSYDVKMKEKGDIPEGYSVSREKKERFSLILESASTNQTSMYLCASSFYRGLGDTQYFGPGTRLTVL.